The present T cell receptor (beta chain) was sequenced within a study of blood T cells in healthy people across ages. The wider study: About one barcoded beta molecule was captured per two T cells (by template switching).

Study-level results: Higher diversity and more naive CD4+ cells were features of long-lived donors, compared to aged donors.

Next came a second PCR, run for about 6 to 12 cycles, which used a sample-barcoded 5' primer along with a J-beta primer mix. A 12-random-nucleotide template-switch adaptor tagged each cDNA molecule. TCRdb fed the 5' RACE reads into MiXCR, producing one record per CDR3 protein. The sample includes roughly 1,700,000 distinct CDR3 sequences, 28% of them seen just once. From germline, CDR1 is DFQATT and CDR2 SNEGSKA (reference sequence). The CDR3 runs 9 residues. Trimming took 6 bases from V and 6 from J, leaving 5 bases between them. Worth noting for this clonotype: Its antigen remains unknown.

This clonotype was obtained from a woman aged 25-40 years in good health. V gene TRBV20-1 combines with J gene TRBJ1-2; D ambiguous. The specimen sequenced was blood. The DNA for the CDR3 is TGCAGTGCGGGAAATGGCTACACCTTC. Encoded protein: CSAGNGYTF.